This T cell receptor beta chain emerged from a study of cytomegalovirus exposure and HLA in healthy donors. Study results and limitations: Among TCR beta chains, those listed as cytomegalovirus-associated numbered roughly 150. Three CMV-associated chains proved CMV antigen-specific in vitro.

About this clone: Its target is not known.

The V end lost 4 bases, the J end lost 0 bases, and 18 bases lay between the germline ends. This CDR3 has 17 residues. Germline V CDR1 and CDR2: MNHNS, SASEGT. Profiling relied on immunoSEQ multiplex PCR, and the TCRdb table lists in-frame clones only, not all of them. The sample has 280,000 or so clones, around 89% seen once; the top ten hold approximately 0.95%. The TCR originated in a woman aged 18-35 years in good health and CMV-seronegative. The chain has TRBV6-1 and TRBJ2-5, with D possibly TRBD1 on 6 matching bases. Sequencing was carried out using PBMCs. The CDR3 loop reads CASSGGVGAMYQETQYF. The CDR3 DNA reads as TGTGCCAGCAGTGGTGGGGTGGGGGCCATGTACCAAGAGACCCAGTACTTC.